This T cell receptor beta chain was identified in a study of cytotoxic CD8 clonotypes in ibrutinib-treated CLL. Study-level points and caveats: The clonality went up when patients responded to ibrutinib and dropped back toward baseline at progression. Clonality measured at baseline exceeded age-matched healthy donors, tracking circulating CD8+ T-cell counts.

The CDR3 contains 15 residues. Germline values: CDR1 SNHLY, CDR2 FYNNEI. The V gene lost 7 bases and the J gene lost 0 bases, with 15 bases spanning the gap. TCRdb's copy holds only in-frame clones and misses some; the assay was immunoSEQ multiplex PCR. The sample records approximately 190,000 clones, 75% to 80% being singletons. Turning to this clone: The antigen remains unidentified.

The sequenced sample was PBMCs, obtained after 12 months of ibrutinib treatment. The clonotype originates from a human donor with chronic lymphocytic leukemia. The gene calls are TRBV2 and TRBJ1-1, with D unclear. CDR3 bases: TGTGCCAGCACTAACAGAGTCGTAATGAACACTGAAGCTTTCTTT. Its protein is CASTNRVVMNTEAFF. The full variable domain, rest sourced from reference TRBV2 and TRBJ1-1, is EPEVTQTPSHQVTQMGQEVILRCVPISNHLYFYWYRQILGQKVEFLVSFYNNEISEKSEIFDDQFSVERPDGSNFTLKIRSTKLEDSAMYFCASTNRVVMNTEAFFGQGTRLTVV.